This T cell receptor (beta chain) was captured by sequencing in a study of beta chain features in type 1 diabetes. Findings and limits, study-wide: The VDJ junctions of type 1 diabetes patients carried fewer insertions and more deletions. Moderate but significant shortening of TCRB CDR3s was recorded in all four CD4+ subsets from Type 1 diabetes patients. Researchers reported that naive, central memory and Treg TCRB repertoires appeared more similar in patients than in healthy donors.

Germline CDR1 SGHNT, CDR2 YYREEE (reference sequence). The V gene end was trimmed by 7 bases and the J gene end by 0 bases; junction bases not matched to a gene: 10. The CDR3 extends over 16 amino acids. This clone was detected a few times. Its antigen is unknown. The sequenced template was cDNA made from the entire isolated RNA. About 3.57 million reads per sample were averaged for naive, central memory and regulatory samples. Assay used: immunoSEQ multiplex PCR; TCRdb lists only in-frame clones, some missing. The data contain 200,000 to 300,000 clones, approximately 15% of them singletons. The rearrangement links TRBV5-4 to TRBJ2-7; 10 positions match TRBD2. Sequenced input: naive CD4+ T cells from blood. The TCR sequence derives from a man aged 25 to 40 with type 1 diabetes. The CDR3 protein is CASRPPGTSDSYEQYF. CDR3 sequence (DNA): TGTGCCAGCCGGCCTCCCGGGACTAGCGACTCCTACGAGCAGTACTTC.